This TCR beta chain was identified during a study of blood T cell repertoires in COVID-19. Study-level information: Donors in the United States, Italy and Spain gave samples during acute or convalescent COVID-19. T cells, B-cell-depleted T cells, or PBMCs supplied cDNA or gDNA.

In the study's own analysis: Amplification of reference gene primers was used by the study to estimate nucleated cell counts. The repertoire was sequenced with immunoSEQ multiplex PCR; TCRdb's copy has only in-frame clones and lacks some. V and J calls and clone size are given by that table; D and trimming were obtained from the DNA. The sample records some 150,000 clones, around nine tenths being singletons. The length of the CDR3 is 15 residues. V usage is TRBV21-1 and J usage is TRBJ2-5; the DNA was not compared with TRBD1, the D call given in the table. TRBV21-1 is shown as a pseudogene. The clonotype comes from a woman in her thirties or forties with acute or convalescent COVID-19. Sequences were obtained from peripheral blood. Written as DNA, the CDR3 is TGTGCCAGCAGCAAAGAGGGACAGCCGACGGAGACCCAGTACTTC. Amino acids: CASSKEGQPTETQYF.